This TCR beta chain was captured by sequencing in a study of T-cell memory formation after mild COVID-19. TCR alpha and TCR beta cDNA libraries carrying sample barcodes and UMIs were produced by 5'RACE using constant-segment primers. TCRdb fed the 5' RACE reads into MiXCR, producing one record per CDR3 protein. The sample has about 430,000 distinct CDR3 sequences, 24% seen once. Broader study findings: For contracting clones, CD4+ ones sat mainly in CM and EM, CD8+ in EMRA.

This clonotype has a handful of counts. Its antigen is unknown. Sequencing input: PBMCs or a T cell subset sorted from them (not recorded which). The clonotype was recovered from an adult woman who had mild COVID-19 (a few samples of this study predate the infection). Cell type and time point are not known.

The chain's CDR3 is CATSRGLAGGEGTQYF. The DNA of the CDR3 is TGTGCCACCAGCAGAGGACTAGCGGGAGGTGAGGGTACGCAGTATTTT. The chain employs TRBV15 and TRBJ2-3; 13 bases agree with TRBD2. The CDR3 is 16 residues long. Germline V gene sequence: CDR1 LNHNV, CDR2 YYDKDF (reference sequence). V was clipped by 1 base and J by 8 bases; unmatched bases: 6.